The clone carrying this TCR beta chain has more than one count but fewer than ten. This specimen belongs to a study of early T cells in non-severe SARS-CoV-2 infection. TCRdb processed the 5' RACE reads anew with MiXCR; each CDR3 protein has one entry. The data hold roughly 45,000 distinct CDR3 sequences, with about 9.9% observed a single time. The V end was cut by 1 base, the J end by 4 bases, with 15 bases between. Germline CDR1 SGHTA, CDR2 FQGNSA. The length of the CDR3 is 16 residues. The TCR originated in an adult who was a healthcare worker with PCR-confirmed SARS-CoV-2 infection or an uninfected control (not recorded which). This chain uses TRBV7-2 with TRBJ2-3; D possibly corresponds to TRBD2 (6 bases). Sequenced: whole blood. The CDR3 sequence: CASSLGRGWGADTQYF. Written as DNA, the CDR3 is TGTGCCAGCAGCTTAGGACGGGGGTGGGGCGCAGATACGCAGTATTTT.